Listed here are 26 T cell receptor beta chains from one sample, sequenced in a study of CD8 T cell repertoires and HIV-1 epitope variants (dated by TCRdb to 2018 to 2021). These receptors' antigens are unknown. The library was produced with the immunoSEQ multiplex PCR assay. The immuneACCESS repertoire file appears here via TCRdb, limited to in-frame rearrangements. These files lack a portion of the clones; in checked studies, under half of the deficit traces to unresolved V genes, and the cause of the others is not known. In all, the sample holds about 5,000 clones, and about 65% of those were seen once. Over 40% of the sample rests with the top ten. The sequencing input was cultured CD8+ T cells derived from PBMCs. Source of these receptors: a male donor with HIV.

The J gene is TRBJ2-7, the V gene TRBV2; perhaps D is TRBD1 or TRBD2 (6 bases each). Trimming cost V 6 bases and J 3 bases, with 12 bases left between them. The germline CDR1 and CDR2 sequences are SNHLY and FYNNEI. CDR3 length: 13 residues. The CDR3 bases are TGTGCCAGCAGCGCGGGACAATTCTACGAGCAGTACTTC. Protein product: CASSAGQFYEQYF. The full variable domain, with the rest looked up from reference TRBV2 and TRBJ2-7, is EPEVTQTPSHQVTQMGQEVILRCVPISNHLYFYWYRQILGQKVEFLVSFYNNEISEKSEIFDDQFSVERPDGSNFTLKIRSTKLEDSAMYFCASSAGQFYEQYFGPGTRLTVT.

The V and J genes are TRBV10-3 and TRBJ2-7; D is unresolved. The V gene's germline CDR1 is ENHRY and CDR2 SYGVKD. The CDR3 runs 13 residues. Trimming pared 7 bases from V and 5 bases from J, leaving 15 bases between. The CDR3 loop reads CAINEGSLDEQYF. DNA of the CDR3: TGTGCCATCAACGAAGGGTCGTTGGACGAGCAGTACTTC.

This clone was detected only once. This chain connects TRBV19 to TRBJ2-3; TRBD1 might be the D (6 bases). The CDR3 is 14 residues long. Germline V lookup: CDR1 LNHDA, CDR2 SQIVND (reference sequence). Trimming shortened V by 5 bases and J by 2 bases, and 11 bases separated the two germline ends. CDR3 amino acids: CASSRVGATDTQYF. The CDR3 DNA sequence: TGTGCCAGTAGTCGGGTGGGGGCCACAGATACGCAGTATTTT.

The chain carries TRBV7-2 and TRBJ2-5; D ambiguous. Trimming left V 2 bases short and J 2 bases short, with 9 bases between. CDR1 is SGHTA and CDR2 is FQGNSA in the germline V gene. The length of the CDR3 is 14 residues. The CDR3 nucleotides read TGTGCCAGCAGCTTATCGCTGGGGCAAGAGACCCAGTACTTC. Translating gives CASSLSLGQETQYF.

V gene TRBV6-5 combines with J gene TRBJ2-2; TRBD2 matches at 9 bases. Germline trimming cut 10 bases from V and 1 base from J; bases unmatched to any gene: 4. CDR1 and CDR2 from the germline V gene are MNHEY and SVGAGI. The CDR3 spans 14 residues. The DNA of the CDR3 is TGTGCCACCTCTAGCGGGGTGAACACCGGGGAGCTGTTTTTT. It translates to CATSSGVNTGELFF.

This CDR3 reads CASSLLSGTGDTEAFF. The CDR3 DNA reads as TGTGCCAGCAGTTTACTTTCCGGGACAGGAGACACTGAAGCTTTCTTT. The chain employs TRBV27 and TRBJ1-1; 8 nucleotides match TRBD1. Looked up from germline, CDR1 is MNHEY and CDR2 is SMNVEV (reference sequence). This CDR3 has 16 residues. V dropped 2 bases and J dropped 3; count of bases not matched to a gene: 8.

This clone was seen a single time. The chain couples TRBV28 to TRBJ1-2; 9 bases fit TRBD1. CDR3 length equals 18 residues. Germline V gives CDR1 MDHEN, CDR2 SYDVKM. Trimming removed 6 bases from V and 0 bases from J; junction bases left unmatched: 14. The CDR3 sequence: CASSRDPGQGPANYGYTF. The CDR3 DNA reads as TGTGCCAGCAGCCGAGACCCGGGACAGGGCCCAGCTAACTATGGCTACACCTTC.

By share, this clone counts as medium-sized. This chain links TRBV25-1 with TRBJ2-7; 9 nucleotides agree with TRBD1. The CDR3 contains 17 residues. Trimming took 5 bases from V and 2 from J; bases not matched to a gene: 13. From germline, CDR1 is MGHDK and CDR2 SYGVNS. For the CDR3, the DNA is TGTGCCAGCAGTAGTGACCGATGGGACAGGGAAACCTACGAGCAGTACTTC. The encoded protein is CASSSDRWDRETYEQYF.

This clone was observed once. The chain couples TRBV7-8 to TRBJ2-3; 9 bases match TRBD2. The CDR3 has 14 amino acids. V shed 0 bases, J shed 5 bases, and the junction held 0 bases outside the gene matches. Germline loops: CDR1 SGHVS, CDR2 FQNEAQ. In DNA form, the CDR3 reads TGTGCCAGCAGCTTAGCGACTAGCGGAGATACGCAGTATTTT. It is translated as CASSLATSGDTQYF.

This rearrangement joins TRBV7-2 to TRBJ2-7; 11 bases agree with TRBD2. This CDR3 comprises 16 residues. Per the germline V gene, CDR1 is SGHTA and CDR2 is FQGNSA. V shed 3 bases and J 5 bases; nucleotides not matched to a gene: 9. The CDR3 reads CASSLVIAGGPDEQYF. The CDR3 coding sequence is TGTGCCAGCAGCTTGGTTATAGCGGGGGGGCCCGACGAGCAGTACTTC.

V is TRBV25-1 and J is TRBJ2-5; unclear D gene. The germline gives CDR1 MGHDK, CDR2 SYGVNS. There are 15 residues in the CDR3. Trimming cost V 1 base and J 1 base, with 10 bases left between them. In DNA, the CDR3 is TGTGCCAGCAGTGAATTGGGCAACACCCAAGAGACCCAGTACTTC. Protein: CASSELGNTQETQYF.

The gene calls are TRBV6-5 and TRBJ2-1; TRBD2 agrees at 7 bases. This CDR3 is built from 12 residues. After removal of 6 bases from V and 9 bases from J, the junction contained 5 bases not matched to a gene. Looked up from germline, CDR1 is MNHEY and CDR2 is SVGAGI. CDR3 coding DNA: TGTGCCAGCAGCCTCGGCGGGGGTGAGCAGTTCTTC. Protein: CASSLGGGEQFF.

The chain has TRBV4-3 and TRBJ2-3; maybe TRBD2 (5 bases). The ends were cut back, 0 bases at V and 6 bases at J, with 7 bases in the middle. This CDR3 comprises 13 residues. Germline V gene lookup returns CDR1 LGHNA and CDR2 YSLEER. CDR3 DNA: TGCGCCAGCAGCCAAGATGGACTCGATACGCAGTATTTT. Residues: CASSQDGLDTQYF.

The gene calls are TRBV4-1 and TRBJ1-2, with no clear D. V was trimmed by 0 bases and J by 3 bases, leaving 14 bases between them. Germline CDR1 MGHRA, CDR2 YSYEKL. The CDR3 extends over 16 amino acids. CDR3 residues: CASSQDSRVGYYGYTF. CDR3 coding DNA: TGCGCCAGCAGCCAAGATTCGAGGGTCGGCTACTATGGCTACACCTTC.

J is TRBJ1-4 and V is TRBV4-3; D remains ambiguous. Germline V CDR1 and CDR2: LGHNA, YSLEER. Deletions cut 2 bases from V and 5 bases from J, with 15 bases between. The CDR3 extends over 16 amino acids. DNA for the CDR3: TGCGCCAGCAGCCAAACGGAAAGTCAGAGAAATGAAAAACTGTTTTTT. Protein product: CASSQTESQRNEKLFF.

The chain uses TRBV4-2 and TRBJ2-1; D might be TRBD2 (6 bases). V was clipped by 0 bases and J by 8 bases, with 20 bases between them. Germline V gene data show CDR1 as LGHNA and CDR2 as YNFKEQ. There are 17 residues in the CDR3. The CDR3 bases are TGTGCCAGCAGCCAAGATGAGAGCGAGCGGGTTGGGGATGAGCAGTTCTTC. The encoded protein is CASSQDESERVGDEQFF.

In its sample, this clone was seen once. CDR3 coding DNA: TGTGCCAGCAGTTACTCGGGAGATCCAGAGACCCAGTACTTC. It yields the protein CASSYSGDPETQYF. The chain recombines TRBV6-5 with TRBJ2-5, with TRBD2 as a possible D gene (5 bases). The CDR3 spans 14 residues. V was pared by 0 bases and J by 4 bases, with 9 bases between. Germline values: CDR1 MNHEY, CDR2 SVGAGI.

The chain couples TRBV6-5 to TRBJ1-5; possible D gene TRBD1, 5 bases. Germline CDR1 reads MNHEY; CDR2 reads SVGAGI. Trimming took 4 bases from V and 4 from J, leaving 11 bases between them. This CDR3 has 14 amino acids. The CDR3 is CASSLDGTNQPQHF. CDR3 bases: TGTGCCAGCAGTTTGGACGGGACGAATCAGCCCCAGCATTTT.

V gene TRBV5-1 combines with J gene TRBJ2-7; D unresolved. V was trimmed by 0 bases and J by 4 bases, leaving 2 bases between them. The CDR3 has 11 residues. CDR1 SGHRS and CDR2 YFSETQ come from the germline V gene. DNA for the CDR3: TGCGCCAGCAGCTTGGGGTACGAGCAGTACTTC. It encodes CASSLGYEQYF.

To note about this clone: A single base is all that separates this from a far larger clone, so a read error is likely. The gene calls are TRBV1 and TRBJ1-2. TRBV1 is a recognized pseudogene. The CDR3 sequence is 16 residues long. The CDR3 coding sequence is TGCACCAGCAGCCAAGATCCCCCAGACTTGGACTATGGCTACACCTTC. This codes for CTSSQDPPDLDYGYTF.

This clone has a handful of counts. The V and J genes are TRBV7-9 and TRBJ2-1; weak D call: TRBD2 (5 bases). Per the germline V gene, CDR1 is SEHNR and CDR2 is FQNEAQ (reference sequence). With 5 bases removed from V and 9 bases from J, the gap between germline ends came to 11 bases. The CDR3 sequence is 12 residues long. CDR3 sequence (DNA): TGTGCCAGCAGCCGCTCGGGGTTTGAGCAGTTCTTC. This translates into CASSRSGFEQFF. The complete variable domain, with remaining parts taken from reference TRBV7-9 and TRBJ2-1, reads DTGVSQNPRHKITKRGQNVTFRCDPISEHNRLYWYRQTLGQGPEFLTYFQNEAQLEKSRLLSDRFSAERPKGSFSTLEIQRTEQGDSAMYLCASSRSGFEQFFGPGTRLTVL.

This rearrangement joins TRBV7-8 to TRBJ2-2; perhaps D is TRBD1 or TRBD2 (5 bases each). Germline lookup yields CDR1 SGHVS and CDR2 FQNEAQ. CDR3 size: 14 residues. V lost 7 bases and J 2 bases, leaving 11 bases between the germline ends. The CDR3: CASTWGSNTGELFF. Here the CDR3 DNA reads TGTGCCAGCACGTGGGGGAGCAACACCGGGGAGCTGTTTTTT.

This chain joins TRBV27 and TRBJ1-5; D gene ambiguous. CDR3 length: 16 amino acids. Germline CDR1 reads MNHEY; CDR2 reads SMNVEV (reference sequence). Trimming pared 5 bases from V and 0 bases from J, leaving 14 bases between. The CDR3 loop is CASSPGLENSNQPQHF. The CDR3 DNA sequence: TGTGCCAGCAGTCCAGGCCTGGAGAATAGCAATCAGCCCCAGCATTTT.

CDR3: CASSQSGQPNYGYTF. The CDR3 DNA reads as TGTGCCAGCAGCCAATCGGGACAGCCGAACTATGGCTACACCTTC. The gene calls are TRBV11-1 and TRBJ1-2; TRBD1 agrees at 7 bases. The V and J ends lost 5 bases and 2 bases, in that order; junction bases with no gene match: 8. In germline, CDR1 is SGHAT, CDR2 FQDESV (reference sequence). The CDR3 is 15 residues long.

The table lists this clone with a count of one. The chain uses TRBV6-5 and TRBJ2-5, with 12 bases identical to TRBD2. The V segment lost 5 bases and the J segment 4 bases; nucleotides outside the gene matches: 5. This CDR3 comprises 15 residues. Germline V gene sequence: CDR1 MNHEY, CDR2 SVGAGI. Written as DNA, the CDR3 is TGTGCCAGCAGTCGGACTAGCGGGGAGGGAGAGACCCAGTACTTC. This codes for CASSRTSGEGETQYF.

CDR3: CASSFDTPNQPQHF. The CDR3 region has the DNA TGTGCCAGCAGCTTCGACACACCCAATCAGCCCCAGCATTTT. The rearrangement joins TRBV7-9 to TRBJ1-5; D call uncertain. This CDR3 comprises 14 residues. Germline V gives CDR1 SEHNR, CDR2 FQNEAQ (reference sequence). V dropped 3 bases and J dropped 3 bases, with 9 bases sitting between them.